This T cell receptor (beta chain) emerged from a study of cytomegalovirus exposure and HLA in healthy donors (dated by TCRdb to 2017 to 2019). The study in broad terms: A later analysis indicated that the 120 validation repertoires were generated on the platform also employed for the roughly 730 repertoires of the first cohort. In addition to the first cohort of approximately 650 subjects, a separate validation cohort of 130 or so different subjects was used. The aim of the study was to test whether cataloging public T cell receptors could identify signatures of past pathogen exposure. To predict cytomegalovirus infection status, the study combined high-throughput TCR immunosequencing, statistical association of individual TCRs with disease status, and machine learning.

V is pruned by 9 bases and J by 4 bases, leaving 9 bases of the junction without a gene match. CDR1 and CDR2, looked up from the germline V gene (reference sequence), are LNHDA and SQIVND. The CDR3 runs 14 residues from the cysteine to the phenylalanine. Only the CDR3 DNA stays, 42 bases, in frame from base 1. Libraries were constructed by the immunoSEQ multiplex PCR assay. In the source study's methods: A statistical classification framework was built to diagnose cytomegalovirus status from the catalog of TCR beta chain sequences. TCRdb carries this immuneACCESS record with in-frame sequences only. Its versions omit some clonotypes, under half of them owing to an unresolved V gene in the studies checked, with the rest unexplained. V, J and clone size are those of that table, while D and trimming were read from the DNA. Within this sample are about 220,000 clones, with around 90% of them counted one time only. The ten most abundant clones make up 1% to 1.2% of the sample.

Paper-wide results and their limitations: According to the authors, the approach could potentially be generalized to other disease states and immunological phenotypes. In the study, 150 to 200 TCR beta chains were listed as associated with cytomegalovirus. Of the cluster scores, 85% to 95% were above 0 in a later analysis, which found that TCRs clustered in the first cohort also tended to co-occur in the 120 or so validation repertoires. In vitro tests confirmed that three of the cytomegalovirus-associated TCR beta chains recognize cytomegalovirus antigens. Most TCR sequences were observed very rarely across donors, whereas some public TCRs were present in many individuals. The validation cohort had no HLA typing available for a later analysis, so co-occurrence within that cohort was assessed over all 110 or so repertoires. The classifier was reported to diagnose cytomegalovirus status with high specificity and sensitivity in both the original and validation cohorts.

This clone was seen a handful of times. Its antigen is not yet known. No base quality information exists; no much larger clone differs at one position. The donors were included in the validation cohort of over a hundred subjects, a group kept apart from the roughly 700-subject first cohort. Material for sequencing was PBMCs. The source of this sequence is a woman aged 18 to 35 in good health and CMV-seronegative. This chain is built from TRBV19 and TRBJ1-1, with 9 bases in between that match TRBD1. Read as DNA, the sequence is TGTGCCAGCATCCAGACAGGGGGTCGCACTGAAGCTTTCTTT. The encoded protein is CASIQTGGRTEAFF.